This T cell receptor (beta chain) emerged from a study of blood T cell repertoires in COVID-19. Study information: Spain, Italy and the United States supplied samples that represented acute and convalescent COVID-19. PBMCs, B-cell-depleted T cells, or T cells provided the cDNA or gDNA that made up the material.

A Seattle source enrolled patients during active infection and followed them longitudinally. In the original analysis: Scientists estimated how many nucleated cells there were by amplifying reference gene primers. Sequencing used immunoSEQ multiplex PCR; TCRdb keeps in-frame clones, though not all of them. V and J calls and clone size are given by that table; D and trimming were obtained from the DNA. The repertoire consists of around 47,000 clones, with about 87% occurring once and the leading ten covering 3% to 4.5%. The sequence came from a middle-aged man with COVID-19, enrolled during active disease. The sequenced sample was peripheral blood.

The CDR3 bases are TGTGCCAGCAGTGGGAGGGAGGACTCTGGAAACACCATATATTTT. Translation: CASSGREDSGNTIYF. The rearrangement joins TRBV2 to TRBJ1-3, with unresolved D. This CDR3 has 15 amino acids. V was trimmed by 4 bases and J by 0 bases, leaving 10 bases between them. Germline V gene sequence: CDR1 SNHLY, CDR2 FYNNEI.